These 19 T cell receptor beta chains came from one sample sequenced in a study of PD-1 blockade in classical Hodgkin lymphoma. With no exception, relapse followed autologous stem cell transplantation in all patients, and brentuximab vedotin exposure varied. Assay used: immunoSEQ multiplex PCR; TCRdb lists only in-frame clones, some missing. Among about 100,000 clones listed, roughly 87% were seen once. Sequencing used peripheral blood mononuclear cells (PBMCs), obtained before the second cycle of nivolumab. The receptors derive from a human donor with classical Hodgkin lymphoma.

The chain joins TRBV6-1 to TRBJ2-5; D gene uncertain. With 1 base removed from V and 4 bases from J, the gap between germline ends came to 13 bases. The CDR3 contains 15 residues. CDR1 MNHNS and CDR2 SASEGT come from the germline V gene. The CDR3 bases are TGTGCCAGCAGTGAAGTCATAGGGTTTGGAGAGACCCAGTACTTC. The encoded protein is CASSEVIGFGETQYF.

CDR3 loop: CASRWGSQGGNQPQHF. For the CDR3, the DNA is TGTGCCAGTAGATGGGGATCACAGGGAGGCAATCAGCCCCAGCATTTT. The chain is built from TRBV19 and TRBJ1-5, with D perhaps matching TRBD1 (6 bases). The CDR3 consists of 16 residues. Per germline, CDR1 LNHDA and CDR2 SQIVND (reference sequence). V lost 6 bases and J 2 bases, leaving 17 bases between the germline ends. The variable domain in full, with the rest retrieved from reference TRBV19 and TRBJ1-5, is DGGITQSPKYLFRKEGQNVTLSCEQNLNHDAMYWYRQDPGQGLRLIYYSQIVNDFQKGDIAEGYSVSREKKESFPLTVTSAQKNPTAFYLCASRWGSQGGNQPQHFGDGTRLSIL.

The chain combines TRBV30 with TRBJ2-7; D possibly corresponds to TRBD2 (6 bases). V dropped 3 bases and J dropped 6 bases, with 12 bases sitting between them. The germline gives CDR1 GTSNPN, CDR2 SVGIG (reference sequence). This CDR3 is built from 12 residues. CDR3: CAWRGGRAEQYF. Here the CDR3 DNA reads TGTGCCTGGAGGGGGGGAAGGGCCGAGCAGTACTTC.

The chain uses TRBV4-1 and TRBJ1-5, with 8 positions matching TRBD1. This CDR3 comprises 19 residues. J was trimmed by 0 bases and V by 1 base; bases with no gene match: 11. CDR1 MGHRA and CDR2 YSYEKL come from the germline V gene. This CDR3 reads CASSQATGGIGYSNQPQHF. The CDR3 bases are TGCGCCAGCAGCCAAGCTACAGGGGGAATAGGTTATAGCAATCAGCCCCAGCATTTT.

The V and J genes are TRBV13 and TRBJ2-5, with D possibly TRBD1 on 5 matching bases. The CDR3 covers 14 residues. Germline CDR1 and CDR2: PRHDT and FYEKMQ (reference sequence). The ends were cut back, 3 bases at V and 0 bases at J, with 8 bases in the middle. The CDR3 sequence: CASSFSGYQETQYF. The DNA of the CDR3 is TGTGCCAGCAGCTTTTCAGGGTACCAAGAGACCCAGTACTTC.

V gene TRBV30 combines with J gene TRBJ2-2; D is perhaps TRBD2 (6 bases). CDR3 length: 13 amino acids. Trimming left V 3 bases short and J 4 bases short, with 9 bases between. Germline V gene data show CDR1 as GTSNPN and CDR2 as SVGIG (reference sequence). The CDR3 DNA follows: TGTGCCTGGAGCGGGAGTCCCACCGGGGAGCTGTTTTTT. Translated: CAWSGSPTGELFF.

The chain employs TRBV6-6 and TRBJ1-5; D gene ambiguous. Germline V CDR1 and CDR2: MNHNY, SVGAGI (reference sequence). This CDR3 region has 12 residues. V dropped 4 bases and J dropped 5 bases, with 6 bases sitting between them. The CDR3 region is CASSFMYQPQHF. CDR3 DNA: TGTGCCAGCAGTTTCATGTATCAGCCCCAGCATTTT.

As for this clone: Additional DNA sequences in this sample encode the identical CDR3. The V call is TRBV5-6, the J call TRBJ1-3, with D hard to call. Germline V CDR1 and CDR2: SGHDT, YYEEEE. The CDR3 runs to 16 residues. The V gene lost 2 bases and the J gene lost 0 bases, with 12 bases spanning the gap. The CDR3 spells CASSFGQLYSGNTIYF. As DNA, the CDR3 is TGTGCCAGCAGCTTTGGCCAGCTCTACTCTGGAAACACCATATATTTT.

The J gene is TRBJ1-1, the V gene TRBV19; TRBD1 matches at 8 bases. The J segment lost 5 bases and the V segment lost 3 bases, leaving 11 bases of the junction unmatched. Germline loops: CDR1 LNHDA, CDR2 SQIVND (reference sequence). CDR3 length: 16 amino acids. CDR3 sequence (DNA): TGTGCCAGTAGTATTCGTGACAGGGGAGTGAGTACTGAAGCTTTCTTT. This translates into CASSIRDRGVSTEAFF.

The chain uses TRBV5-8 and TRBJ1-2; D ambiguous. Germline-derived CDR1 and CDR2 are SGHTS and YDEGEE. The CDR3 extends over 14 amino acids. V lost 0 bases and J 4 bases, leaving 10 bases between the germline ends. This CDR3 reads CASSLVRTAYGYTF. CDR3 nucleotides: TGTGCCAGCAGCTTGGTCAGGACGGCCTATGGCTACACCTTC.

The chain employs TRBV18 and TRBJ1-1; the D is unclear. Trimming took 3 bases from V and 10 from J, leaving 21 bases between them. CDR1 and CDR2 from the germline V gene are KGHSH and LQKENI. This CDR3 contains 15 residues. CDR3 coding DNA: TGTGCCAGCTCACCCCCAGAAGGGTTGATGAACAGAGCTTTCTTT. Residues: CASSPPEGLMNRAFF.

Only a few counts were recorded for this clone. The V gene is TRBV6-5, the J gene TRBJ1-1; possibly TRBD1 for D (5 bases). Germline V lookup: CDR1 MNHEY, CDR2 SVGAGI. The CDR3 spans 13 residues. Trimming stripped 7 bases from V and 6 bases from J, with 15 bases between. CDR3 protein: CASTNRLGAEAFF. The CDR3, as DNA: TGTGCCAGCACCAATAGATTGGGGGCTGAAGCTTTCTTT.

This clone was recorded a few times. This chain joins TRBV30 and TRBJ1-1; tentatively, D is TRBD1 (5 bases). The CDR3 spans 10 residues. The V gene's germline CDR1 is GTSNPN and CDR2 SVGIG (reference sequence). V lost 5 bases and J lost 10, with 11 bases in between. This CDR3 is CAWWGERAFF. CDR3 nucleotide sequence: TGTGCCTGGTGGGGGGAGAGAGCTTTCTTT.

The genes are TRBV2 and TRBJ1-1; D is perhaps TRBD1 (5 bases). This CDR3 region has 13 residues. Per the germline V gene, CDR1 is SNHLY and CDR2 is FYNNEI. The V end lost 8 bases, the J end lost 0 bases, and 10 bases lay between the germline ends. The CDR3 sequence: CASYRSMNTEAFF. The CDR3 DNA sequence: TGTGCCAGCTACAGGTCCATGAACACTGAAGCTTTCTTT.

V gene TRBV7-9 combines with J gene TRBJ2-7; no firm D call. The germline V gene encodes CDR1 SEHNR and CDR2 FQNEAQ (reference sequence). The CDR3 totals 11 residues. Trimming cost V 1 base and J 3 bases, with 1 base left between them. The CDR3 DNA follows: TGTGCCAGCAGCTTAGACTACGAGCAGTACTTC. The encoded protein is CASSLDYEQYF.

The CDR3, as DNA: TGTGCCAGCAGTGAATTATTCCCGATACTACACTACGAGCAGTACTTC. Translated, it gives CASSELFPILHYEQYF. The chain combines TRBV6-1 with TRBJ2-7; D gene unclear. Per the germline V gene, CDR1 is MNHNS and CDR2 is SASEGT. V lost 2 bases and J lost 3, with 17 bases in between. The CDR3 has 16 residues.

The rearrangement joins TRBV11-2 to TRBJ1-2; TRBD1 might be the D (5 bases). Germline V gives CDR1 SGHAT, CDR2 FQNNGV. The CDR3 extends over 18 amino acids. The germline V and J ends were trimmed by 0 bases and 0 bases, with 17 bases remaining between them. The CDR3: CASSLDRVGTLSNYGYTF. The CDR3 DNA sequence: TGTGCCAGCAGCTTAGATCGAGTGGGGACCCTCTCTAACTATGGCTACACCTTC.

The rearrangement joins TRBV28 to TRBJ1-4, with 8 bases fitting TRBD1. V was clipped by 9 bases and J by 5 bases; unmatched bases: 8. Germline V gives CDR1 MDHEN, CDR2 SYDVKM. The length of the CDR3 is 14 residues. CDR3 DNA sequence: TGTGCCAGTAACCCACAGGGGGTGAATGAAAAACTGTTTTTT. Translated: CASNPQGVNEKLFF.

The V gene is TRBV19, the J gene TRBJ1-5; weak D call: TRBD1 (5 bases). Germline V gene sequence: CDR1 LNHDA, CDR2 SQIVND (reference sequence). V lost 0 bases and J 4 bases, leaving 10 bases between the germline ends. The CDR3 is 15 amino acids. As DNA, the CDR3 is TGTGCCAGTAGTATAGATCTATGGGGGAATCAGCCCCAGCATTTT. The encoded protein is CASSIDLWGNQPQHF.